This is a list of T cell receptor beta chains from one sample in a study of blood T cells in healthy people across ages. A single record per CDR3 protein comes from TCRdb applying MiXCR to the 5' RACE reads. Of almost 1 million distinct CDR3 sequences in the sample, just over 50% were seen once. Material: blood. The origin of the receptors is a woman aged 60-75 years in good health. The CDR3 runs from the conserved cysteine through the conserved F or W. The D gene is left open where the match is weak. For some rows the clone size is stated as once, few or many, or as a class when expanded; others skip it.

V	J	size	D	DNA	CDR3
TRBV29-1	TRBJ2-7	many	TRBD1	TGCAGCGGAGGCGGGACAGGAGGAACCTACGAGCAGTACTTC	CSGGGTGGTYEQYF
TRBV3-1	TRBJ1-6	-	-	TGTGCCAGCAGCCGAGTGGGGAGTGGTTCACCCCTCCACTTT	CASSRVGSGSPLHF
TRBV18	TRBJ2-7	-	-	TGTGCCAGCTCACAATCGAGGGGTAACGAGCAGTACTTC	CASSQSRGNEQYF
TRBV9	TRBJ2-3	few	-	TGTGCCAGCAGCTCCCCGGACAGCACAGATACGCAGTATTTT	CASSSPDSTDTQYF
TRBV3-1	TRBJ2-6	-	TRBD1	TGTGCCAGCAGCCCCAGGACAGGGTTAATATCTGGGGCCAACGTCCTGACTTTC	CASSPRTGLISGANVLTF
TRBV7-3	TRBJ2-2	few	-	TGTGCCAGCAGCTTAGACCGGTACACCGGGGAGCTGTTTTTT	CASSLDRYTGELFF
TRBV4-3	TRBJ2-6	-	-	TGCGCCAGCAGCCAAGTCAGCCAGGGGTATGGGGCCAACGTCCTGACTTTC	CASSQVSQGYGANVLTF
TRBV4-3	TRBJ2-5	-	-	TGCGCCAGCAGCCAAGACTCGGTGGATGAGCAGTACTTC	CASSQDSVDEQYF
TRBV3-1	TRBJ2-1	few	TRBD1	TGTGCCAGCAGCCAAGGTTGGGACAGTAAAGTACCTAGGGTCAATGAGCAGTTCTTC	CASSQGWDSKVPRVNEQFF
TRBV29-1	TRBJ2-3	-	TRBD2	TGCAGCGTTGAGCCTAGCGGGAGAACGGATACGCAGTATTTT	CSVEPSGRTDTQYF
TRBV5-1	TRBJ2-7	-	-	TGCGCCAGCAGCCGGTCCACAGGGTGGCGATCCTACGAGCAGTACTTC	CASSRSTGWRSYEQYF
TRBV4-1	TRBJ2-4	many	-	TGCGCCAGCAGCCAAGAGCCGGGTGAAAATGCGGGATTAGCCAAAAACATTCAGTACTTC	CASSQEPGENAGLAKNIQYF
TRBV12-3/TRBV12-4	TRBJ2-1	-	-	TGTGCCAGCAGTTCCCTCTTAGTCTCCTACAATGAGCAGTTCTTC	CASSSLLVSYNEQFF
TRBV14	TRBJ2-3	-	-	TGTGCCAGCAGCCAAAATGCTCGTGATACGCAGTATTTT	CASSQNARDTQYF
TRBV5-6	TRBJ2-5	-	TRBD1	TGTGCCAGCAGGTCTTGGACAGGGCTCCAAGAGACCCAGTACTTC	CASRSWTGLQETQYF
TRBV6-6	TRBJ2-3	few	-	TGTGCCAGCACTCAGGGTACAGATACGCAGTATTTT	CASTQGTDTQYF
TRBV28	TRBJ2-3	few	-	TGTGCCAGCAGCTACCACAGGGAACCACCCCGCACAGATACGCAGTATTTT	CASSYHREPPRTDTQYF
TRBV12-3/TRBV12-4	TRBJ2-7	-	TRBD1	TGTGCCAGCAGTAACGAGGACAGGGGGTTCCGCGAGCAGTACTTC	CASSNEDRGFREQYF
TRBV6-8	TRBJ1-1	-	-	TGTGCCAGCAGTTATTCCGACGGACGGGGGGACACTGAAGCTTTCTTT	CASSYSDGRGDTEAFF
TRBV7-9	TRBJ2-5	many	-	TGTGCCAGCAGCCCTCCGGGTGTAGGGACCCAAGAGACCCAGTACTTC	CASSPPGVGTQETQYF
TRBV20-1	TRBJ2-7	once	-	TGCAGTGCTAGTACAGGGTGGGGTTACGAGCAGTACTTC	CSASTGWGYEQYF
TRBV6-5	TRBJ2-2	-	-	TGTGCCAGCAGTTATGGCCCGGGGAGTCCCGGGGAGCTGTTTTTT	CASSYGPGSPGELFF
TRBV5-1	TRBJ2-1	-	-	TGCGCCAGCACCGAGAGAGGGGGAGGGCCGGTTGAGCAGTTCTTC	CASTERGGGPVEQFF
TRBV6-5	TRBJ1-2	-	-	TGTGCCAGCAGTTACTCCAGCCCGACAGAAAATGGCTACACCTTC	CASSYSSPTENGYTF
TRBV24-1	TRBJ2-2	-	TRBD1	TGTGCCACCAGTGACCCCGGGACAGACAACACCGGGGAGCTGTTTTTT	CATSDPGTDNTGELFF
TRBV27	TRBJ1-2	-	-	TGTGCCAGCACAGGGACCAGCTACACCTTC	CASTGTSYTF
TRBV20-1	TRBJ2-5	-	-	TGCAGTGCTAGAGACAGGAGGGCCGGGGAGACCCAGTACTTC	CSARDRRAGETQYF
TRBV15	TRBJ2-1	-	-	TGTGCCACCAGCAGAGATCCCGGCCCACGGAATGAGCAGTTCTTC	CATSRDPGPRNEQFF
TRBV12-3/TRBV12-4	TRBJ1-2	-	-	TGTGCCAGCAGTGGGGTTGCGGACTATGGCTACACCTTC	CASSGVADYGYTF
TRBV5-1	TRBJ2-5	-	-	TGCGCCAGCAGCGTGACCGGGACCCCGTCCCGAGAGCCGTACTTC	CASSVTGTPSREPYF
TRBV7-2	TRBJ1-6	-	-	TGTGCCAGCAGCTTAGCGGGGGGCTTTGCCCTCCTCCACTTT	CASSLAGGFALLHF
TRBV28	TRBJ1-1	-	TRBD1	TGTGCCAGCAGAAGGACAGGGCGAACGAACACTGAAGCTTTCTTT	CASRRTGRTNTEAFF
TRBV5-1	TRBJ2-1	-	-	TGCGCCAGCAGCTACCGCCGGGGGCCCAATGAGCAGTTCTTC	CASSYRRGPNEQFF
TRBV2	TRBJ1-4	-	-	TGTGCCAGCAGCCCCGAAGGGCAGGTTAATATGTTTTTT	CASSPEGQVNMFF
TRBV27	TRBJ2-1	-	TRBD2	TGTGCCAGCAGTTCGCGACTAGCGTTTTCCTACAATGAGCAGTTCTTC	CASSSRLAFSYNEQFF
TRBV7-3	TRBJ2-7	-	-	TGTGCCAGCAGCTTAAACCCGAGGGCCGAGCAGTACTTC	CASSLNPRAEQYF
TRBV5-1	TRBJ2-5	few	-	TGCGCCAGCAGCGAACGTCCCCTTGTGGGCGGGAAGTTACAAGAGACCCAGTACTTC	CASSERPLVGGKLQETQYF
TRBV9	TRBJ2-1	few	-	TGTGCCAGCAGTGTAGTGACAAGCTCCTACAATGAGCAGTTCTTC	CASSVVTSSYNEQFF
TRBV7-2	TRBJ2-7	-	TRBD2	TGTGCCAGCAGCTTAAGGCTAGCGGGAGGGACGGGCGAGCAGTACTTC	CASSLRLAGGTGEQYF
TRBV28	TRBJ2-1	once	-	TGTGCCAGCAGTTTAACACCAAGCATAAGGTCGGTTGTGTACAATGAGCAGTTCTTC	CASSLTPSIRSVVYNEQFF
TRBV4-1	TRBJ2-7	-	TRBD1	TGCGCCAGCAGATCGACAGGGGAGTACGAGCAGTACTTC	CASRSTGEYEQYF
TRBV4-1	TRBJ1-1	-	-	TGCGCCAGCACCTCGTATCGGGTCAACACTGAAGCTTTCTTT	CASTSYRVNTEAFF
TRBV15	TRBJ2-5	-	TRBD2	TGTGCCACCAGCAGAGGTGCGGCGGGAGGGCCCTACGAACAGTACTTC	CATSRGAAGGPYEQYF
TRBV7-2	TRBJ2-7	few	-	TGTGCCAGCAGCTTTCAGACAAGAACCTTCGACGAGCAGTACTTC	CASSFQTRTFDEQYF
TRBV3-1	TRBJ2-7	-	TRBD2	TGTGCCAGCAGCCAAGGGACTAGCGGCCAGTACTTC	CASSQGTSGQYF
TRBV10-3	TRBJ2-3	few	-	TGTGCCATCAGCCAGAGGACAGATACGCAGTATTTT	CAISQRTDTQYF
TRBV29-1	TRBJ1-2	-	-	TGCAGCGTTGAAGAGCTCTATGGCTACACCTTC	CSVEELYGYTF
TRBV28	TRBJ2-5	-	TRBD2	TGTGCCAGCAGAAGACTAGCGAGGGAGACCCAGTACTTC	CASRRLARETQYF
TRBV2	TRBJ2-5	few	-	TGTGCCAGCGGGGGCCCCAACCGCCCAGAGACCCAGTACTTC	CASGGPNRPETQYF
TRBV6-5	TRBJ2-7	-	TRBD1	TGTGCCAGCAGAACCGGGACAGGGGGGGCCGAGCAGTACTTC	CASRTGTGGAEQYF
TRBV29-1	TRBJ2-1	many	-	TGCAGCGTTGAATGGCTTGGTCGGTACGGGGAGCAGTTCTTC	CSVEWLGRYGEQFF
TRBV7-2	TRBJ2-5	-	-	TGTGCCAGCAGCGTATACTTCGGAGAGACCCAGTACTTC	CASSVYFGETQYF
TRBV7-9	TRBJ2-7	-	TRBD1	TGTGCCAGCAGCTTTGGGACAGTGACCTACGAGCAGTACTTC	CASSFGTVTYEQYF
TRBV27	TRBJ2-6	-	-	TGTGCCAGCTCGCCTTGGGTGGTCTCTGGGGCCAACGTCCTGACTTTC	CASSPWVVSGANVLTF
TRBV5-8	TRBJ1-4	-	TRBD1	TGTGCCAGCAGCTTCCGGGACAGTCGTGAAAAACTGTTTTTT	CASSFRDSREKLFF
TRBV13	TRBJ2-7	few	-	TGTGCCAGCAGCTTAATTACAGGGTTCCACGAGCAGTACTTC	CASSLITGFHEQYF